This T cell receptor beta chain was recorded in a study of identical twins. This clonotype was detected only a few times. The CDR3 totals 16 residues. The V and J ends lost 5 bases and 3 bases, in that order; junction bases with no gene match: 10. MiXCR, applied by TCRdb to the 5' RACE reads, yields one record per CDR3 protein. The sample has fewer than 800,000 distinct CDR3 sequences; around 7.4% are singletons. These same records also appear under a second study, on yellow fever vaccine responses in identical twins.

Sequences were obtained from PBMCs. The sequence came from a woman in her late teens or twenties in good health. The chain couples TRBV12-3 or TRBV12-4 to TRBJ2-4; 7 bases map to TRBD1. DNA of the CDR3: TGTGCCAGCAGTCCGAGACAGGGTTCTGTCAAAAACATTCAGTACTTC. Protein product: CASSPRQGSVKNIQYF.